Each of the 13 T cell receptor beta chains below was sequenced from the same sample in a study of CD8 T cells in Susac syndrome. RNA totalling about 0.45 to 1 ug underwent reverse transcription with random hexamers. From the immunoSEQ multiplex PCR reads, TCRdb called clonotypes with MiXCR, one entry per CDR3 protein. The profile shows under 200,000 distinct CDR3 sequences, 95% of them singletons. The sequencing sample was made of CD8+ T cells from PBMCs. The receptors derive from a human donor with multiple sclerosis.

This rearrangement joins TRBV11-1 to TRBJ2-7; 11 bases fit TRBD2. CDR1 SGHAT and CDR2 FQDESV come from the germline V gene (reference sequence). V shed 2 bases and J 2 bases; nucleotides not matched to a gene: 5. This CDR3 contains 16 residues. The CDR3 loop is CASSLSGTSGTYEQYF. The CDR3, as DNA: TGTGCCAGCAGCTTATCCGGGACTAGCGGAACCTACGAGCAGTACTTC.

This clonotype was observed a single time. V gene TRBV3-1 combines with J gene TRBJ2-1, with TRBD1 matching over 7 bases. Trimming removed 4 bases from V and 2 bases from J; junction bases left unmatched: 2. The CDR3 is 14 residues long. Germline CDR1 and CDR2: LGHDT and YNNKEL (reference sequence). For the CDR3, the DNA is TGTGCCAGCAGCCCAGACAGGGCCTACAATGAGCAGTTCTTC. It codes for CASSPDRAYNEQFF.

V and J are TRBV5-1 and TRBJ2-5; the match to TRBD2 covers 13 bases. The V and J ends lost 0 bases and 3 bases, in that order; junction bases with no gene match: 2. CDR1 and CDR2 (germline): SGHRS, YFSETQ. The CDR3 length is 16 residues. The DNA for the CDR3 is TGCGCCAGCAGCTTGGTCGGGACTAGCGGGGAAGAGACCCAGTACTTC. Translated, it gives CASSLVGTSGEETQYF.

The V gene is TRBV2, the J gene TRBJ1-2; tentative D call: TRBD1 (5 bases). In germline, CDR1 is SNHLY, CDR2 FYNNEI. The V end lost 6 bases, the J end lost 4 bases, and 9 bases lay between the germline ends. This CDR3 comprises 12 residues. The CDR3 loop is CASSDSVYGYTF. CDR3 coding DNA: TGTGCCAGCAGCGACAGTGTCTATGGCTACACCTTC.

The chain recombines TRBV29-1 with TRBJ2-7; D unresolved. The CDR3 has 11 amino acids. Germline-derived CDR1 and CDR2 are SQVTM and ANQGSEA. V lost 6 bases, J lost 9 bases, and 15 bases lay in between. The CDR3 is CSVLTGPGQYF. The CDR3 nucleotides read TGCAGCGTATTGACTGGACCCGGGCAGTACTTC.

V is TRBV28 and J is TRBJ1-1, with a tentative D call TRBD1 (6 bases). V lost 5 bases and J lost 1, with 11 bases in between. The germline gives CDR1 MDHEN, CDR2 SYDVKM. This CDR3 has 14 amino acids. DNA of the CDR3: TGTGCCAGCAGTCCCTTCAGGGGGAACACTGAAGCTTTCTTT. It translates to CASSPFRGNTEAFF.

This clonotype was detected a few times. The chain joins TRBV29-1 to TRBJ2-5, with D unresolved. The CDR3 runs to 11 residues. Trimming left V 5 bases short and J 5 bases short, with 9 bases between. Germline V lookup: CDR1 SQVTM, CDR2 ANQGSEA. The CDR3 here is CSVLGGETQYF. As DNA, the CDR3 is TGCAGCGTTCTAGGTGGGGAGACCCAGTACTTC.

V is TRBV6-2 or TRBV6-3 and J is TRBJ2-7, with 7 positions matching TRBD2. Germline trimming cut 5 bases from V and 2 bases from J; bases unmatched to any gene: 6. The CDR3 has 14 amino acids. Germline V gene lookup returns CDR1 MNHEY and CDR2 SVGEGT. Here the CDR3 reads CASSRAGQTYEQYF. DNA of the CDR3: TGTGCCAGCAGTAGAGCGGGGCAAACCTACGAGCAGTACTTC.

V gene TRBV5-1 combines with J gene TRBJ1-4; 10 bases line up with TRBD1. The CDR3 is made up of 17 amino acids. Germline V gene data show CDR1 as SGHRS and CDR2 as YFSETQ. V was pared by 4 bases and J by 3 bases, with 9 bases of the junction left unmatched. CDR3 protein: CASSGPGQGTPNEKLFF. In nucleotides, the CDR3 is TGCGCCAGCAGCGGACCGGGACAGGGGACACCTAATGAAAAACTGTTTTTT.

This clonotype was found once. The chain has TRBV7-9 and TRBJ1-5; 7 bases are a match to TRBD1. The CDR3 is made up of 15 amino acids. V lost 4 bases to trimming and J lost 4 bases; unmatched junction nucleotides: 7. Germline CDR1 SEHNR, CDR2 FQNEAQ (reference sequence). The CDR3 DNA is TGTGCCAGCAGCTCGTCCGGGACAGAGAATCAGCCCCAGCATTTT. It yields the protein CASSSSGTENQPQHF.

The chain links TRBV6-2 or TRBV6-3 to TRBJ2-7, with TRBD1 matching 7 bases. The CDR3 extends over 14 amino acids. The V segment lost 7 bases and the J segment 7 bases; nucleotides outside the gene matches: 13. Germline V gives CDR1 MNHEY, CDR2 SVGEGT. Written as DNA, the CDR3 is TGTGCCAGCAATACTTACCGGGACAGTCAAGAGCAGTACTTC. Protein: CASNTYRDSQEQYF.

On this clonotype: One junction end does not reproduce the germline sequence, and a read error may be involved. V is TRBV20-1 and J is TRBJ2-4, with a tentative D call TRBD2 (6 bases). Germline lookup yields CDR1 DFQATT and CDR2 SNEGSKA (reference sequence). This CDR3 region has 11 residues. DNA for the CDR3: TGCAGTGCTGCAACCGCGGGACTGGGGATCTTC. Its translation is CSAATAGLGIF.

The V and J genes are TRBV2 and TRBJ2-7, with TRBD2 matching over 11 bases. CDR1 is SNHLY, CDR2 FYNNEI, per germline. CDR3 size: 14 residues. Unmatched junction bases numbered 7, after V lost 8 bases and J lost 4 bases. For the CDR3, the DNA is TGTGCCAGCGATTTGGGGACTAGCGGATACGAGCAGTACTTC. Encoded protein: CASDLGTSGYEQYF.